These 18 T cell receptor beta chains share one sample of origin, sequenced in a study of blood T cell repertoires in COVID-19 (dated by TCRdb to the early 2020s). The receptor library was made with the immunoSEQ multiplex PCR assay. In its TCRdb copy, this immuneACCESS table keeps in-frame sequences only and misses some clones. Where compared with another copy, unresolved V genes explain less than half of these, and the others have no known cause. The sample table records 200,000 to 300,000 clones; 88% of these occur just once. Roughly 3.9% of the sample rests with the top ten. The sample was peripheral blood. The receptors originated from a man in his 60s who had recovered from COVID-19.

The chain links TRBV7-2 to TRBJ1-6; no clear D. This CDR3 is 16 amino acids long. Germline assignment: CDR1 SGHTA and CDR2 FQGNSA. Trimming took off 1 base at V and 0 bases at J, with 7 bases between the two ends. The CDR3 region is CASSLGPRSYNSPLHF. The CDR3 nucleotides are TGTGCCAGCAGCTTAGGGCCCCGCTCCTATAATTCACCCCTCCACTTT. The full variable domain, completed using reference TRBV7-2 and TRBJ1-6, is GAGVSQSPSNKVTEKGKDVELRCDPISGHTALYWYRQSLGQGLEFLIYFQGNSAPDKSGLPSDRFSAERTGGSVSTLTIQRTQQEDSAVYLCASSLGPRSYNSPLHFGNGTRLTVT.

V is TRBV4-1 and J is TRBJ2-7; TRBD2 matches 13 bases. The junction had 4 bases not matched to a gene; V was cut back by 3 bases and J by 2 bases. The germline V gene has CDR1 MGHRA and CDR2 YSYEKL. The CDR3 contains 16 residues. In DNA, the CDR3 is TGCGCCAGCAGCCAGGGACTAGCGGGGAACACCTACGAGCAGTACTTC. It translates to CASSQGLAGNTYEQYF.

The chain recombines TRBV4-2 with TRBJ1-5; D might be TRBD1 (6 bases). The CDR3 contains 17 residues. The ends were cut back, 0 bases at V and 12 bases at J, with 24 bases in the middle. The germline CDR1 and CDR2 sequences are LGHNA and YNFKEQ. The CDR3 loop is CASSQDIGGRAIGGQHF. In DNA form, the CDR3 reads TGTGCCAGCAGCCAAGATATTGGGGGCAGGGCGATCGGTGGCCAGCATTTT.

The chain couples TRBV18 to TRBJ2-7; TRBD1 aligns across 8 bases. Germline CDR1 reads KGHSH; CDR2 reads LQKENI. The CDR3 has 14 residues. V dropped 3 bases and J dropped 5; count of bases not matched to a gene: 6. CDR3 nucleotides: TGTGCCAGCTCACCGAGACAGGGGCTGAACGAGCAGTACTTC. Translation gives CASSPRQGLNEQYF.

This chain links TRBV25-1 with TRBJ2-1; TRBD2 agrees at 8 bases. The CDR3 length is 14 residues. Germline values: CDR1 MGHDK, CDR2 SYGVNS. The J segment lost 12 bases and the V segment lost 2 bases, leaving 9 bases of the junction unmatched. The DNA of the CDR3 is TGTGCCAGCAGTGAAAGTGGAGTACTAGCGGTGCAGTTCTTC. This encodes CASSESGVLAVQFF. Supplemented by reference TRBV25-1 and TRBJ2-1, the full variable domain reads EADIYQTPRYLVIGTGKKITLECSQTMGHDKMYWYQQDPGMELHLIHYSYGVNSTEKGDLSSESTVSRIRTEHFPLTLESARPSHTSQYLCASSESGVLAVQFFGPGTRLTVL.

This clone has just one count. The chain joins TRBV7-2 to TRBJ2-7, with TRBD1 matching over 7 bases. V lost 5 bases and J lost 1; bases outside the gene matches: 8. Germline-derived CDR1 and CDR2 are SGHTA and FQGNSA. The CDR3 consists of 15 residues. This CDR3 is CASSPTKGASYEQYF. CDR3 in DNA: TGTGCCAGCAGCCCCACGAAGGGGGCATCCTACGAGCAGTACTTC.

In its sample, this clone was seen once. V usage is TRBV5-8 and J usage is TRBJ1-2; no clear D. V was shortened by 1 base and J by 5 bases, with 3 bases between the two germline ends. The CDR3 is made up of 11 amino acids. Germline V CDR1 and CDR2: SGHTS, YDEGEE. CDR3 in DNA: TGTGCCAGCAGCTTGCTGTATGGCTACACCTTC. As protein: CASSLLYGYTF.

This clone was picked up one time. The J gene is TRBJ1-6, the V gene TRBV3-1 (or the pseudogene TRBV3-2); 7 positions agree with TRBD1. The CDR3 has 14 residues. The J segment lost 9 bases and the V segment lost 4 bases, leaving 6 bases of the junction unmatched. Germline V lookup: CDR1 LGHDT, CDR2 YNNKEL (reference sequence). The CDR3 protein is CASSLTGMGSPLHF. The CDR3 coding sequence is TGTGCCAGCAGCCTGACAGGGATGGGTTCACCCCTCCACTTT.

J is TRBJ2-7 and V is TRBV5-6; 9 bases map to TRBD1. CDR1 is SGHDT, CDR2 YYEEEE, per germline. V dropped 0 bases and J dropped 0; count of bases not matched to a gene: 1. The CDR3 covers 15 residues. The CDR3 sequence: CASSLGGQGSYEQYF. The CDR3 region has the DNA TGTGCCAGCAGCTTGGGGGGACAGGGCTCCTACGAGCAGTACTTC.

The table lists this clone with a count of one. The genes are TRBV6-2 or TRBV6-3 and TRBJ1-5; perhaps TRBD1 as D (6 bases). The germline V and J ends were trimmed by 2 bases and 5 bases, with 22 bases remaining between them. The CDR3 is 18 amino acids. Germline CDR1 and CDR2: MNHEY and SVGEGT. This CDR3 reads CASSYREGQSNPYQPQHF. In DNA form, the CDR3 reads TGTGCCAGCAGTTACCGAGAGGGACAATCAAACCCCTATCAGCCCCAGCATTTT.

The rearrangement links TRBV4-2 to TRBJ2-3, with 8 bases aligning to TRBD2. Germline assignment: CDR1 LGHNA and CDR2 YNFKEQ. The CDR3 has 17 amino acids. V lost 3 bases to trimming and J lost 6 bases; unmatched junction nucleotides: 14. The CDR3 DNA follows: TGTGCCAGCAGCCATTTCCCCAGCGGGGGCCTGGGGGATACGCAGTATTTT. Its translation: CASSHFPSGGLGDTQYF.

This clone was counted only a few times. V and J are TRBV19 and TRBJ1-3; 9 bases map to TRBD1. The CDR3 has 17 residues. Germline loops: CDR1 LNHDA, CDR2 SQIVND (reference sequence). V trimming: 3 bases; J trimming: 0 bases; junction bases outside the gene matches: 6. CDR3 sequence reads: CASSMKGTGPSGNTIYF. In DNA form, the CDR3 reads TGTGCCAGTAGTATGAAGGGGACAGGGCCCTCTGGAAACACCATATATTTT. Based on the CDR3 plus reference TRBV19 and TRBJ1-3, the full variable domain is DGGITQSPKYLFRKEGQNVTLSCEQNLNHDAMYWYRQDPGQGLRLIYYSQIVNDFQKGDIAEGYSVSREKKESFPLTVTSAQKNPTAFYLCASSMKGTGPSGNTIYFGEGSWLTVV.

This chain uses TRBV18 with TRBJ1-4; a possible D gene is TRBD1 (6 bases). The germline V gene encodes CDR1 KGHSH and CDR2 LQKENI. The CDR3 runs 15 residues. V was clipped by 3 bases and J by 8 bases, with 16 bases between them. The CDR3 protein is CASSPEQGTREKLFF. The CDR3, as DNA: TGTGCCAGCTCACCCGAACAGGGAACGAGGGAAAAACTGTTTTTT.

The chain carries TRBV14 and TRBJ2-3, with a possible D match to TRBD1 (6 bases). Trimming removed 5 bases from V and 5 bases from J, with 8 bases in between. The CDR3 runs 12 residues. From germline, CDR1 is SGHDN and CDR2 FVKESK. The CDR3 loop reads CASSYREDTQYF. Here the CDR3 DNA reads TGTGCCAGCAGCTACAGGGAAGATACGCAGTATTTT. The full variable domain, in which reference TRBV14 and TRBJ2-3 provide the parts outside the CDR3, is EAGVTQFPSHSVIEKGQTVTLRCDPISGHDNLYWYRRVMGKEIKFLLHFVKESKQDESGMPNNRFLAERTGGTYSTLKVQPAELEDSGVYFCASSYREDTQYFGPGTRLTVL.

The V and J genes are TRBV5-1 and TRBJ2-2, with D possibly TRBD1 on 5 matching bases. The CDR3 contains 14 residues. Trimming took 0 bases from V and 6 from J, leaving 9 bases between them. In germline, CDR1 is SGHRS, CDR2 YFSETQ. For the CDR3, the DNA is TGCGCCAGCAGCTTGGGCAGGGTCCCCGGGGAGCTGTTTTTT. This sequence encodes CASSLGRVPGELFF. Full variable domain (outside the CDR3, taken from reference TRBV5-1 and TRBJ2-2): KAGVTQTPRYLIKTRGQQVTLSCSPISGHRSVSWYQQTPGQGLQFLFEYFSETQRNKGNFPGRFSGRQFSNSRSEMNVSTLELGDSALYLCASSLGRVPGELFFGEGSRLTVL.

The chain is built from TRBV7-9 and TRBJ2-1, with 8 bases aligning to TRBD1. Unmatched junction bases numbered 8, after V lost 5 bases and J lost 5 bases. The germline gives CDR1 SEHNR, CDR2 FQNEAQ (reference sequence). The CDR3 sequence is 15 residues long. This CDR3 is CASSTLGTGDNEQFF. DNA for the CDR3: TGTGCCAGCAGCACTCTGGGGACAGGTGACAATGAGCAGTTCTTC.

This rearrangement joins TRBV9 to TRBJ1-2; 7 bases match TRBD1. The V and J ends lost 3 bases and 4 bases, in that order; junction bases with no gene match: 6. CDR3 length equals 14 residues. CDR1 is SGDLS, CDR2 YYNGEE, per germline. In nucleotides, the CDR3 is TGTGCCAGCAGCGCGGGACAGCCGGGCTATGGCTACACCTTC. Amino acids: CASSAGQPGYGYTF.

This clone was seen only once. The chain joins TRBV28 to TRBJ1-1, with 11 bases identical to TRBD1. Germline V gene data show CDR1 as MDHEN and CDR2 as SYDVKM. The trim removed 6 bases at V and 3 bases at J, leaving 6 bases unmatched. The CDR3 sequence is 15 residues long. CDR3 protein: CASRRTGGDYTEAFF. In nucleotides, the CDR3 is TGTGCCAGCAGAAGGACAGGGGGCGATTACACTGAAGCTTTCTTT.